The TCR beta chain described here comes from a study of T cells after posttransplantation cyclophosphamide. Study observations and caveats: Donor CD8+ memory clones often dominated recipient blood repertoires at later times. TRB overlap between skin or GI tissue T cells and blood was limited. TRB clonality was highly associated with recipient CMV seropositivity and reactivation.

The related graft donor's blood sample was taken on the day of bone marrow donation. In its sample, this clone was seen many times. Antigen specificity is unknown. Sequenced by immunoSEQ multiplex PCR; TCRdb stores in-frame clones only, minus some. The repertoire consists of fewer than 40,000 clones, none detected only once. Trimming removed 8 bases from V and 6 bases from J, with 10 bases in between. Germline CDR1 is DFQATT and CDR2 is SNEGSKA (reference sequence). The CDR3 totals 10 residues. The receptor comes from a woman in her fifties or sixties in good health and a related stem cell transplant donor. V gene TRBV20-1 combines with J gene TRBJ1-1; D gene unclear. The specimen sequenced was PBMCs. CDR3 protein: CSTQSAEAFF. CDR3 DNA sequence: TGCAGTACCCAATCGGCTGAAGCTTTCTTT.